This passage covers 13 T cell receptor beta chains from one sample sequenced in a study of T cell responses to AZD1222 COVID-19 vaccine. Method: immunoSEQ multiplex PCR; TCRdb's copy keeps in-frame clones and lacks some. The sample holds approximately 130,000 clones, approximately 90% seen once. The sample in question was peripheral blood, obtained on day 0 of MenACWY control vaccination. The receptor source for this set is an adult in good health.

This clone was observed a few times. V gene TRBV6-1 combines with J gene TRBJ2-6, with 8 bases lining up with TRBD1. The CDR3 runs 18 residues. Trimming removed 1 base from V and 1 base from J; junction bases left unmatched: 6. Germline lookup yields CDR1 MNHNS and CDR2 SASEGT. The CDR3 region has the DNA TGTGCCAGCAGTGAAGAATGGACAGGGTCTTCTGGGGCCAACGTCCTGACTTTC. Translation gives CASSEEWTGSSGANVLTF.

The chain is built from TRBV7-2 and TRBJ1-1; D ambiguous. CDR1 is SGHTA, CDR2 FQGNSA, per germline. The length of the CDR3 is 12 residues. The V gene lost 1 base and the J gene lost 8 bases, with 8 bases spanning the gap. The CDR3 loop is CASSLGRREAFF. The DNA of the CDR3 is TGTGCCAGCAGCTTAGGTCGAAGAGAAGCTTTCTTT.

The CDR3 reads CASSEQGSGTIYF. CDR3 coding DNA: TGTGCCAGCAGTGAACAAGGGAGTGGCACCATATATTTT. The chain recombines TRBV6-1 with TRBJ1-3, with D hard to call. V was shortened by 2 bases and J by 9 bases, with 11 bases between the two germline ends. Looked up from germline, CDR1 is MNHNS and CDR2 is SASEGT. This CDR3 contains 13 residues.

The rearrangement uses TRBV11-2 and TRBJ2-3, with 7 bases identical to TRBD2. The CDR3 runs to 15 residues. With 0 bases clipped from V and 6 bases from J, the junction kept 6 bases outside the gene matches. Germline V gene lookup returns CDR1 SGHAT and CDR2 FQNNGV. The CDR3, as DNA: TGTGCCAGCAGCTTAGAACGGCCACTAGCGGATACGCAGTATTTT. This codes for CASSLERPLADTQYF.

The chain links TRBV2 to TRBJ1-6; weak D call: TRBD1 (6 bases). Germline V CDR1 and CDR2: SNHLY, FYNNEI. The ends were cut back, 5 bases at V and 2 bases at J, with 10 bases in the middle. The CDR3 sequence is 15 residues long. CDR3 sequence (DNA): TGTGCCAGCAGTAATACAGGGCCCTATAATTCACCCCTCCACTTT. Translating gives CASSNTGPYNSPLHF. The entire variable domain, with the rest obtained from reference TRBV2 and TRBJ1-6, is as follows: EPEVTQTPSHQVTQMGQEVILRCVPISNHLYFYWYRQILGQKVEFLVSFYNNEISEKSEIFDDQFSVERPDGSNFTLKIRSTKLEDSAMYFCASSNTGPYNSPLHFGNGTRLTVT.

The chain links TRBV2 to TRBJ2-2; D remains ambiguous. V lost 3 bases to trimming and J lost 7 bases, with 9 bases between them. The CDR3 is made up of 13 amino acids. The germline V gene encodes CDR1 SNHLY and CDR2 FYNNEI. The CDR3 bases are TGTGCCAGCAGTGAGAGCAGCCGCGGGGAGCTGTTTTTT. This codes for CASSESSRGELFF.

This clone was counted once. J is TRBJ2-5 and V is TRBV18; no clear D gene. CDR3 length equals 11 residues. Germline-derived CDR1 and CDR2 are KGHSH and LQKENI. Deletions cut 6 bases from V and 0 bases from J, with 2 bases between. CDR3 DNA sequence: TGTGCCAGCTCGGACCAAGAGACCCAGTACTTC. Its translation is CASSDQETQYF.

The J gene is TRBJ1-5, the V gene TRBV6-2 or TRBV6-3; D gene ambiguous. This CDR3 contains 13 residues. Germline V lookup: CDR1 MNHEY, CDR2 SVGEGT. V lost 5 bases and J lost 3, with 8 bases in between. In DNA form, the CDR3 reads TGTGCCAGCAGTCCATTTTACAATCAGCCCCAGCATTTT. Protein product: CASSPFYNQPQHF.

The V and J genes are TRBV6-5 and TRBJ1-5; D unresolved. V was cut by 5 bases and J by 2 bases, with 4 bases left in between. Germline loops: CDR1 MNHEY, CDR2 SVGAGI. This CDR3 is 12 amino acids long. Here the CDR3 reads CASSQGNQPQHF. For the CDR3, the DNA is TGTGCCAGCAGTCAGGGCAATCAGCCCCAGCATTTT.

The chain couples TRBV5-1 to TRBJ2-5; D call uncertain. CDR1 is SGHRS, CDR2 YFSETQ, per germline. The CDR3 is 15 amino acids. V was clipped by 0 bases and J by 3 bases, with 12 bases between them. CDR3 amino acids: CASSLGSGFEETQYF. As DNA, the CDR3 is TGCGCCAGCAGCTTGGGAAGTGGGTTTGAAGAGACCCAGTACTTC.

V is TRBV20-1 and J is TRBJ2-1, with D perhaps matching TRBD1 (6 bases). V shed 8 bases and J shed 9 bases, with 14 bases lying between them. CDR3 length: 11 residues. Germline CDR1 is DFQATT and CDR2 is SNEGSKA (reference sequence). The CDR3 spells CSLKQGFEQFF. Written as DNA, the CDR3 is TGCAGTCTAAAACAGGGATTTGAGCAGTTCTTC.

The chain couples TRBV6-5 to TRBJ2-5, with D perhaps being TRBD1 or TRBD2 (5 bases each). CDR1 and CDR2 from the germline V gene are MNHEY and SVGAGI. This CDR3 spans 13 amino acids. Between the trimmed V and J ends, which lost 7 bases and 7 bases, there was a span of 16 bases. As DNA, the CDR3 is TGTGCCAGCAAACAAGCATGGGGGTCGACCCAGTACTTC. This translates into CASKQAWGSTQYF.

The rearrangement links TRBV5-8 to TRBJ2-3, with 11 positions matching TRBD2. Germline V lookup: CDR1 SGHTS, CDR2 YDEGEE. There are 15 residues in the CDR3. The junction had 4 bases not matched to a gene; V was cut back by 1 base and J by 6 bases. CDR3 in amino acids: CASSLLAGGGDTQYF. In nucleotides, the CDR3 is TGTGCCAGCAGCTTGCTAGCGGGAGGTGGGGATACGCAGTATTTT.